Included here is one T cell receptor (beta chain) sequence, with context. The sample belongs to a study of control samples from healthy donors and cancer patients. Some clones are missing from TCRdb's copy, which holds only in-frame ones; the method was immunoSEQ multiplex PCR. The table lists roughly 79,000 clones, roughly 84% of them singletons, with roughly 16% in the top ten. V was clipped by 2 bases and J by 7 bases, with 12 bases between them. This CDR3 has 14 amino acids. The germline gives CDR1 SNHLY, CDR2 FYNNEI. The V and J genes are TRBV2 and TRBJ2-1, with a possible D match to TRBD1 (5 bases). The clonotype was recovered from a man aged 45-65 years in good health. Sequenced: blood. For the CDR3, the DNA is TGTGCCAGCAGTGAAAAGCAGGGATGGAATGAGCAGTTCTTC. Protein: CASSEKQGWNEQFF.